This TCR beta chain was identified in a study of neoadjuvant anti-PD-1 for oral cavity cancer. At the level of the study: Patients without progression received a fourth nivolumab dose around day 43, then surgical resection on days 50-56.

Most PBMC samples had approximately 480 ng input DNA in six replicates. Some clones are missing from TCRdb's copy, which holds only in-frame ones; the method was immunoSEQ multiplex PCR. The data contain 72,000 or so clones, around four fifths of them singletons. This CDR3 is 17 amino acids long. Germline CDR1 and CDR2: LNHDA and SQIVND (reference sequence). V trimming: 0 bases; J trimming: 3 bases; junction bases outside the gene matches: 11. The receptor's source is a person aged 40-85 years with oral cavity squamous cell carcinoma. The sample in question was PBMCs, obtained before nivolumab (anti-PD-1) treatment. The chain has TRBV19 and TRBJ2-7; 7 bases agree with TRBD1. The CDR3 nucleotides are TGTGCCAGTAGTATAGATCTAAGGTCAGGGGGAATCTACGAGCAGTACTTC. This gives the protein CASSIDLRSGGIYEQYF.